In its sample, the clone carrying this T cell receptor beta chain was seen a few times. The antigen remains undetermined. This record comes from a study of cytomegalovirus exposure and HLA in healthy donors. Study outcomes and limitations: The authors enumerated over 150 TCR beta chains as linked to cytomegalovirus. Later analysis identified 15,000 to 20,000 TCR beta sequences associated with HLA alleles, using a false discovery rate threshold of 0.05. Previous analysis showed most TCR beta V segments were productive about 87% or about 30% of the time. TCR beta chain V- and J-gene trimming was linked, in a later analysis, to a missense variant in DCLRE1C.

The PCR employed 60 Vbeta primers together with 13 Jbeta primers. Using immunoSEQ multiplex PCR, the repertoire was profiled, and TCRdb retains in-frame clones only, with some absent. The data show 100,000 or so clones, approximately 74% seen once. Germline V gene data show CDR1 as SGHRS and CDR2 as YFSETQ. Trimming left V 4 bases short and J 2 bases short, with 12 bases between. The CDR3 length is 15 residues. This TCR came from a woman between 40 and 50 years old in good health and CMV-seronegative. The sequencing input was PBMCs. The V call is TRBV5-1, the J call TRBJ2-2; a possible D gene is TRBD2 (5 bases). The CDR3 region is CASSTTGENTGELFF. DNA of the CDR3: TGCGCCAGCAGCACAACCGGGGAAAACACCGGGGAGCTGTTTTTT.